The clone carrying this T cell receptor (beta chain) showed up many times. The antigen is undetermined. V was cut by 2 bases and J by 1 base, with 8 bases left in between. The CDR3 is made up of 15 amino acids. Germline V gene lookup returns CDR1 SGHTA and CDR2 FQGNSA. These data originate in a study of liver allograft versus peripheral blood T cells. Study-level information: Liver transplant recipients had T cell receptor repertoires compared between transplanted liver and peripheral blood.

The study, taken as a whole, reports: Repertoires of T cell receptors in liver allografts reportedly differed from peripheral blood repertoires.

TCRdb processed the reads anew with MiXCR; each CDR3 protein has one entry. The sample carries about 16,000 distinct CDR3 sequences, around a fifth recorded once. This receptor was identified in a human patient who had a liver transplant. These T cells may partly come from the graft donor. The chain is built from TRBV7-2 and TRBJ2-2; D is unclear. DNA for the CDR3: TGTGCCAGCAGCTTACACCCCGGGAACACCGGGGAGCTGTTTTTT. Its translation is CASSLHPGNTGELFF.